The sequence of this T cell receptor beta chain was determined in a study of blood T cell repertoires in COVID-19. Turning to the study itself: Donors in the United States, Italy and Spain gave samples during acute or convalescent COVID-19.

Cohort placement rested on clinical history that participants reported themselves. Method: immunoSEQ multiplex PCR; TCRdb's copy keeps in-frame clones and lacks some. This repertoire shows 400,000 or so clones, approximately 88% found once; its top ten account for about 2.1%. This CDR3 spans 15 amino acids. Losses at the gene ends were 0 bases for V and 8 bases for J; bases not matched to a gene: 9. Germline loops: CDR1 MGHRA, CDR2 YSYEKL. The chain uses TRBV4-1 and TRBJ1-2, with TRBD1 matching 7 bases. Sequenced sample: PBMCs or T cells enriched from blood (not recorded which). The receptor was isolated from a woman between 40 and 55 years old with acute COVID-19. CDR3 protein: CASSQDLQGFRGYTF. The DNA of the CDR3 is TGCGCCAGCAGCCAAGACTTACAGGGGTTTAGAGGCTACACCTTC.